This T cell receptor (beta chain) was recorded in a study of blood T cell repertoires in COVID-19. Assay: immunoSEQ multiplex PCR; the TCRdb copy retains only in-frame clones and omits some. In the table there are around 300,000 clones, just under 90% of which are singletons. Germline-derived CDR1 and CDR2 are MGHRA and YSYEKL. The CDR3 totals 16 residues. V lost 4 bases, J lost 1 base, and 7 bases stayed unmatched. This rearrangement joins TRBV4-1 to TRBJ1-1; 9 bases are a match to TRBD1. The material sequenced was PBMCs or T cells enriched from blood (not recorded which). The TCR was taken from a woman aged 60-70 years who had recovered from COVID-19. CDR3 DNA sequence: TGCGCCAGCAGCCTGGCCCTGGGACAGGGGAACACTGAAGCTTTCTTT. This gives the protein CASSLALGQGNTEAFF.